The present T cell receptor (beta chain) was sequenced within a study of T-cell memory formation after mild COVID-19 (dated by TCRdb to 2020 to 2023). About the study as a whole: TCR sequence clusters from the two donors were found to be largely donor specific. T-cell clones expanding and contracting after mild COVID-19 in two donors were tracked by longitudinal TCRalpha and TCRbeta repertoire sequencing. The cohort was made up of two young adult volunteers, one female and one male, who were previously healthy.

On the study overall, not on this receptor specifically: Contracting CD4+ clones appeared mostly in the CM and EM memory subsets, whereas CD8+ clones were enriched in EMRA. From day 15 to 85, contracting clones showed balanced CD4/CD8 phenotypes, whereas a second wave of clones that expanded from day 15 to 37 leaned towards CD4+. The study included only a couple of mild cases, and larger cohorts that include severe cases with pre-infection samples were judged to be necessary. Whether the second-wave clones peaking on day 37 were SARS-CoV-2 specific was not confirmed. Some responding clones were detected in pre-infection memory, which suggested that pre-existing cross-reactive memory T cells had joined the SARS-CoV-2 response.

The table lists this clonotype with a count of one. Its antigen remains undetermined. Nothing much larger sits one base from this clone, and base qualities are not available. The run used an Illumina NovaSeq 6000. TCRalpha and TCRbeta cDNA libraries were constructed by 5'RACE with constant-segment primers, with sample barcodes and unique molecular identifiers being introduced. RNA was extracted from every sample with Trizol reagent. Libraries were amplified in two PCR steps, with a second sample barcode and Illumina TruSeq adapters added in the second step. Sequencing of the libraries was done on an Illumina NovaSeq, producing 2 x 150 bp paired-end reads. From the authors' description of their analysis: Reads were demultiplexed and collapsed into UMI-guided consensus sequences with migec v1.2.7. With mixcr v2.1.11, UMI consensuses were aligned to TRA and TRB V and J templates and assembled into clonotypes. A clonotype was counted as expanded or contracted only if both edgeR and NoisET called the change significant, with noise models trained on biological replicates. For edgeR calls, the cutoffs were a false discovery rate-adjusted p below 0.01 and a log2 fold-change threshold of 1. As an exploratory analysis of dynamics, max-normalized trajectories of the 1000 most abundant clonotypes were examined by PCA with hierarchical clustering. The CD4 or CD8 phenotype of responding clones was assigned using the separately sequenced CD4+ and CD8+ repertoires. The public reads were reprocessed in TCRdb via fastp at Q25 and MiXCR, keeping in-frame beta chains. Here each entry gathers all rows of one CDR3 protein and keeps the most common genes and DNA. The authors' filters were not applied to this entry. In all, the sample holds around 180,000 distinct CDR3 sequences, and roughly 17% of those were seen once. 2% to 2.5% of the sample lies in the top ten.

V drops 0 bases and J drops 0 bases, leaving 11 bases in between. The germline V gene gives CDR1 as KGHSH and CDR2 as LQKENI. From cysteine to phenylalanine, the CDR3 is 16 amino acids long. CDR3 DNA is the only sequence kept; it has 48 bases, read in frame from the first base. PBMCs were isolated by Ficoll-Paque density gradient centrifugation. The TCR originated in an adult woman who had mild COVID-19 (a few samples of this study predate the infection). The sample titles of this study are shuffled in the database, so cell type and time point are left out; the donor was told from shared clones. The rearranged chain carries TRBV18 and TRBJ1-1; no D gene is confidently identified. The source material was PBMCs or a T cell subset sorted from them (not recorded which). The nucleotide sequence is given as TGTGCCAGCTCACCACCGGGTAAGCCCCTGAACACTGAAGCTTTCTTT. Its protein reads: CASSPPGKPLNTEAFF.